This T cell receptor beta chain was profiled in a study of type 1 regulatory T cells. Study overall: T-allo10 is an in vitro-generated, Tr1-enriched CD4 T cell product specific for alloantigen.

The CDR3 totals 17 residues. Trimming removed 0 bases at V and 4 bases at J, with 19 bases between. Germline V gene sequence: CDR1 DFQATT, CDR2 SNEGSKA (reference sequence). Each CDR3 protein is one row after TCRdb ran MiXCR on the reads. The sample has tens of thousands of distinct CDR3 sequences, roughly half seen once. Comments on this clonotype: What it recognizes is unknown.

The material sequenced was cultured T cells, either the whole culture or a sorted T cell fraction (not recorded which). The gene calls are TRBV20-1 and TRBJ1-3; weak D call: TRBD1 (5 bases). The receptor's source is a human donor in good health. CDR3 nucleotide sequence: TGCAGTGCTAGAGATGCCCTCCTAGGGGTGACCGGAAACACCATATATTTT. This sequence encodes CSARDALLGVTGNTIYF.